Listed below are T cell receptor beta chains from one sample, sequenced in a study of PD-1 blockade in classical Hodgkin lymphoma. Repertoires were generated with immunoSEQ multiplex PCR, while TCRdb's copy carries only in-frame clones and drops some. The data contain 35,000 to 45,000 clones, around 70% of them seen just once; the ten biggest clones take up 12% to 15%. Sample: peripheral blood mononuclear cells (PBMCs), taken before the second cycle of nivolumab. These receptors originate from a human donor with classical Hodgkin lymphoma. Both conserved end residues are part of each CDR3. The order of the fields is V gene, J gene, clone size, CDR3 length, D gene, CDR3 DNA, CDR3 protein. The D gene is left open where the match is weak. Part of the rows lack a size; the others show once, few, many or a class for expanded clones.

v_call: TRBV7-3
j_call: TRBJ1-1
clone_size: once
cdr3_length: 14
d_call: NA
cdr3_nt: TGTGCCAGCAGCGAGGGGGTAATCGACACTGAAGCTTTCTTT
cdr3_aa: CASSEGVIDTEAFF

v_call: TRBV10-2
j_call: TRBJ1-6
clone_size: NA
cdr3_length: 16
d_call: NA
cdr3_nt: TGCGCCAGCAGTGTCGCACGGGACACCTTCAATTCACCCCTCCACTTT
cdr3_aa: CASSVARDTFNSPLHF

v_call: TRBV12-2
j_call: TRBJ2-7
clone_size: NA
cdr3_length: 18
d_call: NA
cdr3_nt: TGTGCAAGTCGCTTAGCTTTGCGGGGACAACTCAAACTCCACGAGCAGTACTTC
cdr3_aa: CASRLALRGQLKLHEQYF

v_call: TRBV28
j_call: TRBJ1-3
clone_size: NA
cdr3_length: 15
d_call: NA
cdr3_nt: TGTGCCAGCAGTTTCGGCAGAGGCTCTGGAAACACCATATATTTT
cdr3_aa: CASSFGRGSGNTIYF

v_call: TRBV6-1
j_call: TRBJ1-4
clone_size: few
cdr3_length: 16
d_call: TRBD1
cdr3_nt: TGTGCCAGCAGTGTCTCCCGACAGGGTTTGGAAGAAAAACTGTTTTTT
cdr3_aa: CASSVSRQGLEEKLFF

v_call: TRBV10-3
j_call: TRBJ2-1
clone_size: NA
cdr3_length: 13
d_call: TRBD2
cdr3_nt: TGTGCCATCACCGGGACTAGCAGTGGTGAGCAGTTCTTC
cdr3_aa: CAITGTSSGEQFF

v_call: TRBV25-1
j_call: TRBJ1-5
clone_size: NA
cdr3_length: 17
d_call: NA
cdr3_nt: TGTGCCAGCAGTGAAGGGCACAGGGAGCAAGGGAATCAGCCCCAGCATTTT
cdr3_aa: CASSEGHREQGNQPQHF

v_call: TRBV18
j_call: TRBJ2-5
clone_size: NA
cdr3_length: 14
d_call: NA
cdr3_nt: TGTGCCAGCTCACCAGCTTCCAGAGGGGAGACCCAGTACTTC
cdr3_aa: CASSPASRGETQYF

v_call: TRBV4-2
j_call: TRBJ2-2
clone_size: few
cdr3_length: 14
d_call: TRBD2
cdr3_nt: TGTGCCAGCGAAGCGGGAGAGCGCACCGGGGAGCTGTTTTTT
cdr3_aa: CASEAGERTGELFF

v_call: TRBV6-5
j_call: TRBJ2-1
clone_size: NA
cdr3_length: 14
d_call: TRBD2
cdr3_nt: TGTGCCAGCAGCAGACTAGCGGGAAGGGATGAGCAGTTCTTC
cdr3_aa: CASSRLAGRDEQFF

v_call: TRBV7-2
j_call: TRBJ2-7
clone_size: once
cdr3_length: 15
d_call: TRBD1
cdr3_nt: TGTGCCAGCAGCTTAGCGACCGGGACAGTCTACGAGCAGTACTTC
cdr3_aa: CASSLATGTVYEQYF

v_call: TRBV19
j_call: TRBJ1-5
clone_size: NA
cdr3_length: 15
d_call: TRBD1
cdr3_nt: TGTGCCAGTCGAACAGGGGGCGGGAGCAATCAGCCCCAGCATTTT
cdr3_aa: CASRTGGGSNQPQHF

v_call: TRBV4-3
j_call: TRBJ1-2
clone_size: few
cdr3_length: 14
d_call: NA
cdr3_nt: TGCGCCAGCAGCCAAGTCACGGGGGCTGGTGGCTACACCTTC
cdr3_aa: CASSQVTGAGGYTF

v_call: TRBV2
j_call: TRBJ2-1
clone_size: NA
cdr3_length: 17
d_call: TRBD1
cdr3_nt: TGTGCCAGCAGCGCCACAGGTGGGACAGGGGATTTAGTGTGGAAGTTCTTC
cdr3_aa: CASSATGGTGDLVWKFF

v_call: TRBV29-1
j_call: TRBJ1-1
clone_size: NA
cdr3_length: 14
d_call: TRBD1
cdr3_nt: TGCAGCGTTGAAAGTGACAGGGGATCCACTGAAGCTTTCTTT
cdr3_aa: CSVESDRGSTEAFF

v_call: TRBV5-1
j_call: TRBJ1-1
clone_size: NA
cdr3_length: 15
d_call: NA
cdr3_nt: TGCGCCAGCAGCTTGGTTCAGGGGACGAACACTGAAGCTTTCTTT
cdr3_aa: CASSLVQGTNTEAFF

v_call: TRBV19
j_call: TRBJ2-5
clone_size: NA
cdr3_length: 13
d_call: NA
cdr3_nt: TGTGCCAGTAGTATTAGCAGAGGGGAGACCCAGTACTTC
cdr3_aa: CASSISRGETQYF

v_call: TRBV19
j_call: TRBJ1-2
clone_size: few
cdr3_length: 14
d_call: NA
cdr3_nt: TGTGCCAGTAGGAGGACGGGTACGTCCTATGGCTACACCTTC
cdr3_aa: CASRRTGTSYGYTF

v_call: TRBV4-2
j_call: TRBJ1-1
clone_size: NA
cdr3_length: 15
d_call: NA
cdr3_nt: TGTGCCAGCAGCCATTCCGGGGGGTTGTACACTGAAGCTTTCTTT
cdr3_aa: CASSHSGGLYTEAFF

v_call: TRBV5-5
j_call: TRBJ2-6
clone_size: few
cdr3_length: 15
d_call: NA
cdr3_nt: TGTGCCAGCAGCTTCCAGGGGAATGGGGCCAACGTCCTGACTTTC
cdr3_aa: CASSFQGNGANVLTF

v_call: TRBV18
j_call: TRBJ1-1
clone_size: NA
cdr3_length: 15
d_call: NA
cdr3_nt: TGTGCCAGCTCACCACCAAACGGGCTGCGCACTGAAGCTTTCTTT
cdr3_aa: CASSPPNGLRTEAFF

v_call: TRBV19
j_call: TRBJ1-2
clone_size: NA
cdr3_length: 15
d_call: NA
cdr3_nt: TGTGCCAGCCACAACCGGCAGGGTAGGGACTATGGCTACACCTTC
cdr3_aa: CASHNRQGRDYGYTF

v_call: TRBV6-4
j_call: TRBJ2-7
clone_size: NA
cdr3_length: 12
d_call: NA
cdr3_nt: TGTGCCAGCATAAACAGACGCTACGAGCAGTACTTC
cdr3_aa: CASINRRYEQYF

v_call: TRBV5-1
j_call: TRBJ1-1
clone_size: few
cdr3_length: 13
d_call: NA
cdr3_nt: TGCGCCAGCAGCTTCAACAGGGCTACTGAAGCTTTCTTT
cdr3_aa: CASSFNRATEAFF

v_call: TRBV11-3
j_call: TRBJ2-7
clone_size: NA
cdr3_length: 15
d_call: TRBD1
cdr3_nt: TGTGCCAGCAGCTACCGGGACAGGGGGCCGGGCGAGCAGTACTTC
cdr3_aa: CASSYRDRGPGEQYF

v_call: TRBV7-8
j_call: TRBJ2-7
clone_size: NA
cdr3_length: 18
d_call: NA
cdr3_nt: TGTGCCAGCAGCTTACTCGGCGCGGGGGCGTCCAACTCCTACGAGCAGTACTTC
cdr3_aa: CASSLLGAGASNSYEQYF

v_call: TRBV19
j_call: TRBJ2-1
clone_size: NA
cdr3_length: 17
d_call: TRBD2
cdr3_nt: TGTGCCAGTAGTATAAGCGCAACTAGCGGTCTGTACAATGAGCAGTTCTTC
cdr3_aa: CASSISATSGLYNEQFF

v_call: TRBV28
j_call: TRBJ1-2
clone_size: NA
cdr3_length: 14
d_call: NA
cdr3_nt: TGTGCCAGCAGTTTATTCGGCCTAAACTATGGCTACACCTTC
cdr3_aa: CASSLFGLNYGYTF

v_call: TRBV4-3
j_call: TRBJ2-7
clone_size: NA
cdr3_length: 16
d_call: NA
cdr3_nt: TGCGCCAGCAGCCACCTACAGGGTCAAGCGGTTTACGAGCAGTACTTC
cdr3_aa: CASSHLQGQAVYEQYF

v_call: TRBV10-3
j_call: TRBJ1-4
clone_size: NA
cdr3_length: 14
d_call: NA
cdr3_nt: TGTGCCACCTCCCCATTCGGGACTAATGAAAAACTGTTTTTT
cdr3_aa: CATSPFGTNEKLFF

v_call: TRBV10-3
j_call: TRBJ1-1
clone_size: NA
cdr3_length: 16
d_call: TRBD1
cdr3_nt: TGTGCCATCAGTGAGTCGACAGGGGTTCGAATCACTGAAGCTTTCTTT
cdr3_aa: CAISESTGVRITEAFF

v_call: TRBV6-5
j_call: TRBJ2-1
clone_size: medium-sized
cdr3_length: 15
d_call: NA
cdr3_nt: TGTGCCAGCAGTTACACAGGGAGCTCCTACAATGAGCAGTTCTTC
cdr3_aa: CASSYTGSSYNEQFF

v_call: TRBV7-5
j_call: TRBJ2-7
clone_size: NA
cdr3_length: 22
d_call: NA
cdr3_nt: TGTGCCAGAAGAGGGATGAAGTTATGGACTACGAAGTCCTATTGTGAGGCTTACGAGCAGTACTTC
cdr3_aa: CARRGMKLWTTKSYCEAYEQYF

v_call: TRBV7-3
j_call: TRBJ1-4
clone_size: NA
cdr3_length: 14
d_call: NA
cdr3_nt: TGTGCCAGCAGCTTAAACGGGATTCGAGAAAAACTGTTTTTT
cdr3_aa: CASSLNGIREKLFF

v_call: TRBV5-1
j_call: TRBJ2-1
clone_size: few
cdr3_length: 12
d_call: NA
cdr3_nt: TGCGCCAGCAGCTTGGCCGGACATGAGCAGTTCTTC
cdr3_aa: CASSLAGHEQFF

v_call: TRBV13
j_call: TRBJ2-1
clone_size: NA
cdr3_length: 16
d_call: NA
cdr3_nt: TGTGCCAGCAGCTTAGAGGGGGGACTATTACACAATGAGCAGTTCTTC
cdr3_aa: CASSLEGGLLHNEQFF

v_call: TRBV2
j_call: TRBJ1-5
clone_size: NA
cdr3_length: 14
d_call: TRBD1
cdr3_nt: TGTGCCAGCAGTACGACAGGGGGCAATCAGCCCCAGCATTTT
cdr3_aa: CASSTTGGNQPQHF

v_call: TRBV19
j_call: TRBJ2-6
clone_size: NA
cdr3_length: 15
d_call: NA
cdr3_nt: TGTGCCAGTAGTATGAGCAGGTCTGGGGCCAACGTCCTGACTTTC
cdr3_aa: CASSMSRSGANVLTF

v_call: TRBV6-6
j_call: TRBJ2-3
clone_size: NA
cdr3_length: 15
d_call: TRBD2
cdr3_nt: TGTGCCAGCAGTTCCGGGACTACTCGGACAGATACGCAGTATTTT
cdr3_aa: CASSSGTTRTDTQYF

v_call: TRBV12-5
j_call: TRBJ2-3
clone_size: NA
cdr3_length: 14
d_call: TRBD1
cdr3_nt: TGTGCTAGTGGTCTAGGACAGGGCACAGATACGCAGTATTTT
cdr3_aa: CASGLGQGTDTQYF

v_call: TRBV9
j_call: TRBJ2-7
clone_size: NA
cdr3_length: 14
d_call: NA
cdr3_nt: TGTGCCAGCAGCCAAGGGGAAGAATCCTACGAGCAGTACTTC
cdr3_aa: CASSQGEESYEQYF

v_call: TRBV10-3
j_call: TRBJ1-1
clone_size: once
cdr3_length: 13
d_call: NA
cdr3_nt: TGTGCCATTTCTAGGGTAATGAACACTGAAGCTTTCTTT
cdr3_aa: CAISRVMNTEAFF

v_call: TRBV7-8
j_call: TRBJ2-4
clone_size: NA
cdr3_length: 13
d_call: TRBD1
cdr3_nt: TGTGCCAGCAGCCAAGACAGGGGAAACATTCAGTACTTC
cdr3_aa: CASSQDRGNIQYF

v_call: TRBV7-9
j_call: TRBJ1-4
clone_size: once
cdr3_length: 18
d_call: NA
cdr3_nt: TGTGCCAGCAGCTTAGGGGGTTATGGAGGACCGGCACGGGAAAAACTGTTTTTT
cdr3_aa: CASSLGGYGGPAREKLFF

v_call: TRBV30
j_call: TRBJ2-7
clone_size: NA
cdr3_length: 13
d_call: TRBD1
cdr3_nt: TGTGCCTGGGGACAGGGGGGACCTTACGAGCAGTACTTC
cdr3_aa: CAWGQGGPYEQYF

v_call: TRBV27
j_call: TRBJ2-7
clone_size: NA
cdr3_length: 18
d_call: TRBD1
cdr3_nt: TGTGCCAGCAGCTTTCCCTCGGGACAGTTCTTTACCCGGGGCGAGCAGTACTTC
cdr3_aa: CASSFPSGQFFTRGEQYF

v_call: TRBV18
j_call: TRBJ2-5
clone_size: NA
cdr3_length: 17
d_call: NA
cdr3_nt: TGTGCCAGCTCACCGCCCTTTGTAAGAGGCGCGGGAGAGACCCAGTACTTC
cdr3_aa: CASSPPFVRGAGETQYF

v_call: TRBV5-4
j_call: TRBJ1-2
clone_size: once
cdr3_length: 16
d_call: NA
cdr3_nt: TGTGCCAGCAGCCCCGGAGGGGCGGGGGGAAACTATGGCTACACCTTC
cdr3_aa: CASSPGGAGGNYGYTF

v_call: TRBV19
j_call: TRBJ1-5
clone_size: many
cdr3_length: 15
d_call: TRBD1
cdr3_nt: TGTGCCAGTAGTGACCGGGACAGTGACAATCAGCCCCAGCATTTT
cdr3_aa: CASSDRDSDNQPQHF

v_call: TRBV4-3
j_call: TRBJ2-2
clone_size: NA
cdr3_length: 18
d_call: TRBD2
cdr3_nt: TGCGCCAGCAGCCAAGACGCTAGCGGGGGCCCGAACACCGGGGAGCTGTTTTTT
cdr3_aa: CASSQDASGGPNTGELFF

v_call: TRBV7-2
j_call: TRBJ2-2
clone_size: NA
cdr3_length: 17
d_call: NA
cdr3_nt: TGTGCCAGCAGCTTAGCATTCGGGGTACTCAACACCGGGGAGCTGTTTTTT
cdr3_aa: CASSLAFGVLNTGELFF

v_call: TRBV7-9
j_call: TRBJ2-7
clone_size: NA
cdr3_length: 15
d_call: TRBD1
cdr3_nt: TGTGCCAGCAGCTACGGGACAGGGGTGAATTACGAGCAGTACTTC
cdr3_aa: CASSYGTGVNYEQYF

v_call: TRBV2
j_call: TRBJ2-3
clone_size: NA
cdr3_length: 13
d_call: NA
cdr3_nt: TGTGCCAGCAGTGAACCCTTCACAGATACGCAGTATTTT
cdr3_aa: CASSEPFTDTQYF

v_call: TRBV7-2
j_call: TRBJ2-1
clone_size: NA
cdr3_length: 16
d_call: TRBD2
cdr3_nt: TGTGCCAGCAGCTTAGTTGCGTCTAGCGGGGGTAATGAGCAGTTCTTC
cdr3_aa: CASSLVASSGGNEQFF

v_call: TRBV29-1
j_call: TRBJ2-1
clone_size: NA
cdr3_length: 15
d_call: NA
cdr3_nt: TGCAGCGTTGTGCCTGGGGGGGGCAGGCTAGATGAGCAGTTCTTC
cdr3_aa: CSVVPGGGRLDEQFF

v_call: TRBV18
j_call: TRBJ2-5
clone_size: NA
cdr3_length: 13
d_call: TRBD1
cdr3_nt: TGTGCCAGCTCCCCGGGACAGGGGGAGACCCAGTACTTC
cdr3_aa: CASSPGQGETQYF

v_call: TRBV7-2
j_call: TRBJ2-2
clone_size: many
cdr3_length: 16
d_call: NA
cdr3_nt: TGTGCCAGCAGCTTAGGGGGTTTAGGGACCACCGGGGAGCTGTTTTTT
cdr3_aa: CASSLGGLGTTGELFF

v_call: TRBV7-2
j_call: TRBJ2-1
clone_size: NA
cdr3_length: 14
d_call: TRBD2
cdr3_nt: TGTGCCAGCAGCTTAGGAACTAGCGTAAATGAGCAGTTCTTC
cdr3_aa: CASSLGTSVNEQFF